This TCR beta chain derives from a study of T cells after yellow fever vaccination. Background on the study: Each low-cell-number fraction was prepared by means of SMART-Seq v4 Ultra Low Input. General study findings and limits: Contamination by abundant bulk-population clonotypes could be present in FACS-sorted repertoires. Just a small share of clonotypes turned up in the CD4 compartment as well as the CD8 compartment. A weaker secondary response peaked on day 5, the primary on day 15.

This clonotype has at least ten counts. Its antigen is as yet unknown. TCRdb reanalysed the 5' RACE reads using MiXCR and keeps one entry per CDR3 protein. The sample carries 200,000 to 300,000 distinct CDR3 sequences, approximately 6.8% recorded once. Trimming shortened V by 1 base and J by 4 bases, and 14 bases separated the two germline ends. The CDR3 is 16 residues long. Germline V lookup: CDR1 LNHNV, CDR2 YYDKDF (reference sequence). The chain combines TRBV15 with TRBJ2-1, with TRBD2 as a possible D gene (6 bases). The origin of this receptor is a man aged 30 to 45 who received the YFV17D yellow fever vaccine. Sequencing was performed on CD4+ T cells sorted from PBMCs, taken on the day of the yellow fever booster vaccination. The CDR3, as DNA: TGTGCCACCAGCAGAGTCAGGGTAGCGGATTACAATGAGCAGTTCTTC. The encoded protein is CATSRVRVADYNEQFF. Variable domain in full (rest from reference TRBV15 and TRBJ2-1): DAMVIQNPRYQVTQFGKPVTLSCSQTLNHNVMYWYQQKSSQAPKLLFHYYDKDFNNEADTPDNFQSRRPNTSFCFLDIRSPGLGDTAMYLCATSRVRVADYNEQFFGPGTRLTVL.